This T cell receptor (beta chain) was recovered during a study of radiation and T cells in renal cell carcinoma. Treatment indicated: treatment-naive control, cytoreductive nephrectomy. Control tumors came from treatment-naive patients without prior radiation. The patient's renal cell carcinoma had clear cell pathology. Study outcomes and limitations: Compared with controls, irradiated tumors had more, larger dominant CDR3 motifs. Top 100 clonotypes averaged about 54% in irradiated versus around 45% in nephrectomy-only tumors.

Trimming removed 2 bases from V and 2 bases from J, with 10 bases in between. The CDR3 runs 14 residues. From germline, CDR1 is SGHAT and CDR2 FQNNGV. Data came from immunoSEQ multiplex PCR; TCRdb stores just in-frame clones and leaves some out. The sample holds 13,000 to 15,000 clones, roughly 60% seen once. This clone showed up just a few times. The antigen is undetermined. The origin of this receptor is a man aged 50 to 59 with renal cell carcinoma. The material was tumor tissue, obtained from a patient whose treatment was nephrectomy without radiotherapy. The chain is built from TRBV11-2 and TRBJ2-7, with D uncertain. This CDR3 reads CASSLIPGTYEQYF. In DNA form, the CDR3 reads TGTGCCAGCAGCTTAATCCCGGGCACCTACGAGCAGTACTTC.